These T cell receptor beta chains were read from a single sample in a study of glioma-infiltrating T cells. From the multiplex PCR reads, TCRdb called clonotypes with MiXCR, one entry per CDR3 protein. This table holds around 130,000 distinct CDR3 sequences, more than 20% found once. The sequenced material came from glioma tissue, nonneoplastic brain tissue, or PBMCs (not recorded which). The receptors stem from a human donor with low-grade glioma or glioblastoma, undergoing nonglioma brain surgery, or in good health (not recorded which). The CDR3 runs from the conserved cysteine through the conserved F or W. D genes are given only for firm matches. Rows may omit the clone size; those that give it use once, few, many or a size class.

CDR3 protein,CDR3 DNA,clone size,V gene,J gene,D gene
CSVTGTAFLGNTEAFF,TGCAGTGTTACTGGGACAGCATTCTTAGGGAACACTGAAGCTTTCTTT,.,TRBV20-1,TRBJ1-1,TRBD1
CASSLSRSSGNTIYF,TGTGCCAGCAGTTTATCTCGAAGCTCTGGAAACACCATATATTTT,many,TRBV27,TRBJ1-3,.
CASRIPYGTGRNYGYTF,TGTGCCAGCAGAATCCCATACGGGACAGGGAGGAACTATGGCTACACCTTC,many,TRBV28,TRBJ1-2,TRBD1
CASSWGGERTDTQYF,TGTGCCAGCAGCTGGGGGGGGGAGCGCACAGATACGCAGTATTTT,few,TRBV7-2,TRBJ2-3,TRBD2
CASSQDMSVGGTDTQYF,TGCGCCAGCAGCCAAGATATGAGCGTCGGCGGGACAGATACGCAGTATTTT,.,TRBV4-1,TRBJ2-3,.
CASSPEDGNQPQHF,TGTGCCAGCAGTCCCGAGGACGGGAATCAGCCCCAGCATTTT,many,TRBV6-1,TRBJ1-5,.
CSAPVSGTPGEQFF,TGCAGTGCTCCCGTTTCGGGAACCCCAGGAGAGCAGTTCTTC,many,TRBV20-1,TRBJ2-1,.
CASSLRAGGLHNEQFF,TGTGCCAGCAGCCTTCGAGCGGGGGGCCTTCACAATGAGCAGTTCTTC,.,TRBV3-1,TRBJ2-1,TRBD2
CASSPGTSSTDTQYF,TGTGCCAGCAGCCCCGGGACTTCAAGCACAGATACGCAGTATTTT,few,TRBV4-2,TRBJ2-3,.
CASRTGLAPGGLFF,TGTGCCAGCAGAACCGGACTAGCTCCCGGGGGGCTGTTTTTT,few,TRBV6-2/TRBV6-3,TRBJ2-2,TRBD2
CASSPKQAIYGYTF,TGTGCCAGCAGCCCCAAACAGGCAATCTATGGCTACACCTTC,.,TRBV11-2,TRBJ1-2,.
CASRDRGTGYTF,TGTGCCAGCAGGGACAGGGGTACCGGCTACACCTTC,.,TRBV19,TRBJ1-2,TRBD1
CASTDRRGSGNTIYF,TGTGCCAGCACCGACCGCAGGGGCTCTGGAAACACCATATATTTT,many,TRBV7-2,TRBJ1-3,.
CASWEGNTIYF,TGTGCCTCCTGGGAAGGAAACACCATATATTTT,few,TRBV6-1,TRBJ1-3,.
CAISESSGTGGQETQYF,TGTGCCATCAGTGAGTCCTCCGGGACAGGGGGTCAAGAGACCCAGTACTTC,.,TRBV10-3,TRBJ2-5,TRBD1
CASSWNPPASLRF,TGTGCCAGCAGCTGGAATCCCCCGGCTAGTTTAAGGTTT,many,TRBV7-3,TRBJ2-3,.
CASSLADGSAPLHF,TGTGCCAGCAGCTTAGCGGACGGATCGGCGCCCCTCCACTTT,.,TRBV7-9,TRBJ1-6,.
CASRDSYLNTEAFF,TGTGCCAGCAGAGACTCCTATCTGAACACTGAAGCTTTCTTT,many,TRBV6-1,TRBJ1-1,.
CASSPKGRVGADTQYF,TGCGCCAGCAGCCCCAAGGGGCGGGTTGGGGCAGATACGCAGTATTTT,.,TRBV4-1,TRBJ2-3,.
CATSDFTRGQETQYF,TGTGCCACCAGTGATTTCACCCGGGGCCAAGAGACCCAGTACTTC,many,TRBV24-1,TRBJ2-5,.
CASNSRQRGTDTQYF,TGTGCCAGCAATAGCCGGCAGCGCGGGACAGATACGCAGTATTTT,many,TRBV27,TRBJ2-3,.
CSASYHSGEGQYF,TGCAGTGCTAGTTATCACAGCGGAGAGGGCCAGTACTTC,many,TRBV20-1,TRBJ2-5,.
CASSTTGISNKPQHF,TGTGCCAGCAGCACGACAGGGATTAGCAATAAGCCCCAGCATTTT,.,TRBV7-3,TRBJ1-5,TRBD1
CASSGGQASIKSPLHF,TGTGCCAGCTCAGGTGGACAGGCATCTATAAAATCACCCCTCCACTTT,.,TRBV18,TRBJ1-6,TRBD1
CASSLDGGLTDTQYF,TGTGCCAGCAGCTTAGACGGGGGCCTCACAGATACGCAGTATTTT,many,TRBV7-2,TRBJ2-3,.
CASSPPRGVRNQPQHF,TGTGCCAGCAGTCCCCCCAGGGGAGTTCGCAATCAGCCCCAGCATTTT,few,TRBV28,TRBJ1-5,.
CATSRGGIQETQYF,TGTGCCACCAGCAGAGGAGGGATCCAAGAGACCCAGTACTTC,many,TRBV15,TRBJ2-5,.
CASSPRTNSNQPQHF,TGTGCCAGCTCACCACGTACGAATAGCAATCAGCCCCAGCATTTT,.,TRBV18,TRBJ1-5,.
CASSSNRRSYNEQFF,TGTGCCAGCAGTTCAAACCGGAGGTCCTACAATGAGCAGTTCTTC,.,TRBV12-3/TRBV12-4,TRBJ2-1,.
CASRWTSWLDTQYF,TGTGCCAGCAGGTGGACTAGTTGGTTGGATACGCAGTATTTT,few,TRBV7-2,TRBJ2-3,TRBD2
CSARVPTRVNTEAFF,TGCAGTGCTAGAGTCCCGACGAGGGTTAACACTGAAGCTTTCTTT,few,TRBV20-1,TRBJ1-1,.
CASSSMGRSTEAFF,TGTGCCAGCAGTTCGATGGGGCGTAGTACTGAAGCTTTCTTT,.,TRBV11-2,TRBJ1-1,.
CATRRQGQNTEAFF,TGTGCCACCAGGAGACAGGGCCAGAACACTGAAGCTTTCTTT,many,TRBV15,TRBJ1-1,TRBD1
CASSYRETQYF,TGTGCCAGCAGTTACAGGGAGACCCAGTACTTC,many,TRBV6-6,TRBJ2-5,.
CSASRSLTTGNTIYF,TGCAGTGCTAGTAGATCCCTAACTACTGGAAACACCATATATTTT,few,TRBV20-1,TRBJ1-3,.
CASSSRGASGNTIYF,TGTGCCAGCAGTTCCAGGGGGGCGTCTGGAAACACCATATATTTT,many,TRBV6-1,TRBJ1-3,TRBD1
CASSLHEEQFF,TGTGCCAGCAGCTTACATGAGGAGCAGTTCTTC,few,TRBV2,TRBJ2-1,.
CASSESGYLGNTIYF,TGTGCCAGCAGTGAGTCGGGGTACCTTGGAAACACCATATATTTT,.,TRBV2,TRBJ1-3,.
CASSYSRRYGYTF,TGTGCCAGCAGTTACTCCCGACGCTATGGCTACACCTTC,many,TRBV6-6,TRBJ1-2,.
CSARVLLEPYNEQFF,TGCAGTGCTAGGGTCCTCCTAGAGCCCTACAATGAGCAGTTCTTC,.,TRBV20-1,TRBJ2-1,.
CASRLSTGEKLFF,TGTGCCAGCAGATTATCCACCGGAGAAAAACTGTTTTTT,.,TRBV28,TRBJ1-4,.
CASSLITGADGYTF,TGTGCCAGCAGCTTAATTACAGGGGCGGATGGCTACACCTTC,.,TRBV7-9,TRBJ1-2,TRBD1
CASSYSWGGEKLFF,TGTGCCAGCAGTTACTCGTGGGGGGGAGAAAAACTGTTTTTT,few,TRBV6-6,TRBJ1-4,.
CASSPILAGGAGQFF,TGTGCCAGCAGCCCTATACTAGCGGGGGGAGCCGGGCAGTTCTTC,.,TRBV11-2,TRBJ2-1,TRBD2
CTARVGGEKIETQYF,TGCACTGCTAGAGTGGGGGGCGAGAAAATAGAGACCCAGTACTTC,.,TRBV20-1,TRBJ2-5,.
CSAIELTEAFF,TGCAGTGCTATTGAACTCACTGAAGCTTTCTTT,.,TRBV20-1,TRBJ1-1,.
CASRETVSGEAFF,TGCGCCAGCAGGGAGACAGTTTCGGGTGAAGCTTTCTTT,few,TRBV10-1,TRBJ1-1,.
CASSEAGAAYNEQFF,TGTGCCAGCAGTGAGGCAGGGGCGGCCTACAATGAGCAGTTCTTC,.,TRBV6-1,TRBJ2-1,.
CSARGTGNGYTF,TGCAGTGCTAGGGGGACAGGGAATGGCTACACCTTC,.,TRBV20-1,TRBJ1-2,TRBD1
CASTTRQVNTEAFF,TGTGCCAGCACCACTCGGCAGGTTAACACTGAAGCTTTCTTT,many,TRBV2,TRBJ1-1,.
CSAPPTGEIRSYTF,TGCAGTGCTCCCCCGACAGGGGAGATTCGGAGCTACACCTTC,few,TRBV20-1,TRBJ1-2,TRBD1
CSATRDSVYGYTF,TGCAGTGCTACCCGGGACAGCGTCTATGGCTACACCTTC,many,TRBV20-1,TRBJ1-2,TRBD1
CASSDSTGAYGYTF,TGTGCCAGCAGTGACTCGACGGGGGCCTATGGCTACACCTTC,.,TRBV6-4,TRBJ1-2,.